This TCR beta chain was retrieved from a study of cytomegalovirus exposure and HLA in healthy donors. Notes on the study in general: Per published reports, the classifier diagnosed cytomegalovirus status with high specificity and sensitivity. While the bulk of TCR sequences proved rare, some public TCRs turned up in many donors.

Using immunoSEQ multiplex PCR, the repertoire was profiled, and TCRdb retains in-frame clones only, with some absent. The top ten clones hold about 2% of a sample with approximately 100,000 clones, 88% of them seen once. Trimming shortened V by 3 bases and J by 4 bases, and 16 bases separated the two germline ends. Germline lookup yields CDR1 MNHNY and CDR2 SVGAGI (reference sequence). This CDR3 has 15 amino acids. On this clone: The antigen is unknown.

The sequence derives from a woman in her late teens or twenties in good health and CMV-seronegative. The sequenced material came from PBMCs. This sequence joins TRBV6-6 and TRBJ2-7; a possible D gene is TRBD2 (7 bases). CDR3 region: CASSYVEQGGYEQYF. Here the CDR3 DNA reads TGTGCCAGCAGTTATGTTGAACAGGGAGGGTACGAGCAGTACTTC.